The rows below give T cell receptor beta chains drawn from one sample of a study of blood T cell repertoires in COVID-19. Sequencing used immunoSEQ multiplex PCR; TCRdb keeps in-frame clones, though not all of them. This sample yields more than 65,000 clones, of which 65% to 90% are seen a single time; approximately 20% belongs to the top ten. Sequenced material: peripheral blood. These receptors originate from a woman in her 50s with acute or convalescent COVID-19. Both conserved end residues are trimmed from each CDR3. Each record gives: J gene, CDR3 length, V gene, CDR3 protein.

j_gene: TRBJ2-3
len: 13
v_gene: TRBV9
CDR3aa: ASSALAGGTDTQY

j_gene: TRBJ2-1
len: 13
v_gene: TRBV19
CDR3aa: ASTPDRSTYNEQF

j_gene: TRBJ1-4
len: 14
v_gene: TRBV18
CDR3aa: ASSPFTTTTNEKLF

j_gene: TRBJ2-3
len: 13
v_gene: TRBV5-1
CDR3aa: ASSTDPGLAGGQY

j_gene: TRBJ2-2
len: 13
v_gene: TRBV7-6
CDR3aa: ASSGLAPQTGELF

j_gene: TRBJ1-1
len: 12
v_gene: TRBV18
CDR3aa: ASSPQGQNTEAF

j_gene: TRBJ2-3
len: 13
v_gene: TRBV5-1
CDR3aa: ASSLPAGGADTQY

j_gene: TRBJ2-1
len: 13
v_gene: TRBV7-7
CDR3aa: ASSLALGGSDEQF

j_gene: TRBJ2-1
len: 12
v_gene: TRBV27
CDR3aa: ASKGLSSYNEQF

j_gene: TRBJ2-1
len: 13
v_gene: TRBV7-3
CDR3aa: ASSLLAGVPNEQF

j_gene: TRBJ2-1
len: 14
v_gene: TRBV10-3
CDR3aa: AISESGRAAGGEQF

j_gene: TRBJ2-5
len: 14
v_gene: TRBV5-1
CDR3aa: ASSLVAGLGVETQY

j_gene: TRBJ2-3
len: 17
v_gene: TRBV6-6
CDR3aa: ASSPPSGGHLTLTDTQY

j_gene: TRBJ2-2
len: 13
v_gene: TRBV18
CDR3aa: ASSLSDENTGELF

j_gene: TRBJ1-1
len: 14
v_gene: TRBV7-6
CDR3aa: ASSLDPDRGSTEAF

j_gene: TRBJ2-2
len: 13
v_gene: TRBV9
CDR3aa: ASSVAILNTGELF

j_gene: TRBJ2-7
len: 12
v_gene: TRBV7-2
CDR3aa: ASTLAGGPYEQY

j_gene: TRBJ2-2
len: 12
v_gene: TRBV6-5
CDR3aa: ASSLAGGGGELF

j_gene: TRBJ2-1
len: 13
v_gene: TRBV5-1
CDR3aa: ASSPGTSGYNEQF

j_gene: TRBJ1-3
len: 12
v_gene: TRBV14
CDR3aa: ASSLFFSGNTIY

j_gene: TRBJ2-5
len: 12
v_gene: TRBV7-2
CDR3aa: ASSASRIQETQY

j_gene: TRBJ1-1
len: 11
v_gene: TRBV29-1
CDR3aa: SVAQGVGTEAF

j_gene: TRBJ2-1
len: 15
v_gene: TRBV5-6
CDR3aa: ASSFWSASAGGYEQF

j_gene: TRBJ1-2
len: 12
v_gene: TRBV28
CDR3aa: ASSPPLGPGGYT

j_gene: TRBJ2-7
len: 15
v_gene: TRBV11-2
CDR3aa: ASSPSGHWTKLYEQY

j_gene: TRBJ2-1
len: 15
v_gene: TRBV13
CDR3aa: ASSYTVAGGSYNEQF

j_gene: TRBJ2-3
len: 11
v_gene: TRBV7-9
CDR3aa: ASSLPGKDTQY

j_gene: TRBJ1-5
len: 11
v_gene: TRBV11-2
CDR3aa: ASSFDGNQPQH

j_gene: TRBJ2-5
len: 11
v_gene: TRBV7-7
CDR3aa: ASSSTERETQY

j_gene: TRBJ2-3
len: 12
v_gene: TRBV19
CDR3aa: ASSLGASTDTQY

j_gene: TRBJ2-7
len: 14
v_gene: TRBV19
CDR3aa: ASSLLRTGGFDEQY

j_gene: TRBJ2-2
len: 13
v_gene: TRBV9
CDR3aa: ASSSRGGAVGELF

j_gene: TRBJ1-2
len: 12
v_gene: TRBV3-1/TRBV3-2
CDR3aa: ASSQDNGGNGYT

j_gene: TRBJ1-1
len: 11
v_gene: TRBV12-3/TRBV12-4
CDR3aa: ASRTDRGTEAF

j_gene: TRBJ2-1
len: 12
v_gene: TRBV5-1
CDR3aa: ASSVQGADNEQF

j_gene: TRBJ2-2
len: 15
v_gene: TRBV19
CDR3aa: ASRTKGLAGAAGELF

j_gene: TRBJ1-3
len: 14
v_gene: TRBV6-6
CDR3aa: ASSYLLGGSGNTIY

j_gene: TRBJ1-4
len: 13
v_gene: TRBV3-1/TRBV3-2
CDR3aa: ASSVGQGLGEKLF

j_gene: TRBJ2-2
len: 13
v_gene: TRBV19
CDR3aa: ASSIATTHTGELF

j_gene: TRBJ2-5
len: 15
v_gene: TRBV19
CDR3aa: ASSMTGQSPGQGSQY

j_gene: TRBJ2-2
len: 14
v_gene: TRBV5-1
CDR3aa: ASSLDRAQPTGELF

j_gene: TRBJ2-3
len: 13
v_gene: TRBV5-1
CDR3aa: ASSSGTLRSDTQY

j_gene: TRBJ1-4
len: 12
v_gene: TRBV4-2
CDR3aa: ASRGQGGDEKLF

j_gene: TRBJ2-5
len: 13
v_gene: TRBV6-5
CDR3aa: ASKEGGWVGETQY

j_gene: TRBJ2-5
len: 11
v_gene: TRBV30
CDR3aa: AWSVNYLETQY

j_gene: TRBJ1-6
len: 11
v_gene: TRBV6-5
CDR3aa: ASSTTGDSPLH

j_gene: TRBJ2-1
len: 13
v_gene: TRBV10-3
CDR3aa: AISGGSGQLNEQF

j_gene: TRBJ2-4
len: 12
v_gene: TRBV4-3
CDR3aa: ASSQELLVNIQY

j_gene: TRBJ2-1
len: 13
v_gene: TRBV7-3
CDR3aa: ASSPQAGPSNEQF

j_gene: TRBJ2-5
len: 13
v_gene: TRBV5-5
CDR3aa: ASSLGTGGPETQY

j_gene: TRBJ2-3
len: 13
v_gene: TRBV27
CDR3aa: ASSWGGEATDTQY

j_gene: TRBJ2-1
len: 16
v_gene: TRBV5-1
CDR3aa: ASRGTSGLNPSYNEQF

j_gene: TRBJ1-5
len: 12
v_gene: TRBV7-2
CDR3aa: ASSLDTSNQPQH

j_gene: TRBJ2-4
len: 12
v_gene: TRBV18
CDR3aa: ASSPSGGKNIQY

j_gene: TRBJ2-1
len: 17
v_gene: TRBV4-3
CDR3aa: ASSQAGAHSVRLDNEQF